These T cell receptor beta chains were read from a single sample in a study of Ad26.COV2.S vaccination and SARS-CoV-2 variants. Clones were sequenced by immunoSEQ multiplex PCR, and TCRdb holds only the in-frame ones, with some missing. The sample lists about 680,000 clones, 80% to 90% occurring once. Sequencing used peripheral blood, obtained in a trial of Ad26.COV2.S vaccine versus placebo. The receptors were gathered from a person aged 18-65 years who received the Ad26.COV2.S COVID-19 vaccine or a placebo. Each CDR3 is given with its conserved first and last residue. D genes are given only for firm matches. Size values are once, few and many counts, or a class for expanded clones, and some rows have none.

>TRBV6-5|TRBD1|.|TRBJ2-7|15
CASSYGTGYSYEQYF
>TRBV30|.|.|TRBJ1-1|12
CATTYGVTEAFF
>TRBV7-8|TRBD2|.|TRBJ2-7|20
CASSLGHPTSGLAGTYEQYF
>TRBV19|.|.|TRBJ2-7|13
CASSPGQSYEQYF
>TRBV18|.|.|TRBJ1-1|12
CASSPPGAEAFF
>TRBV7-2|TRBD1|.|TRBJ1-2|14
CASSKDRGNYGYTF
>TRBV4-2|.|.|TRBJ2-7|11
CASGDDYEQYF
>TRBV7-3|.|.|TRBJ1-1|14
CASSSTRADTEAFF
>TRBV30|.|.|TRBJ2-2|14
CAWSAVRYTGELFF
>TRBV7-3|TRBD1|.|TRBJ2-2|15
CASTQDRGGTGELFF
>TRBV29-1|.|.|TRBJ2-7|14
CSVVDSWRTYEQYF
>TRBV5-5|.|.|TRBJ1-5|14
CASSLTGANQPQHF
>TRBV7-9|TRBD1|once|TRBJ1-2|14
CASSLETGLKGYTF
>TRBV19|TRBD1|.|TRBJ2-6|18
CASTAEGTGVSGANVLTF
>TRBV7-2|.|.|TRBJ2-3|14
CASSPDRATDTQYF
>TRBV2|.|.|TRBJ2-5|16
CASRDPLSVTKGTQYF
>TRBV11-2|.|.|TRBJ1-3|12
CASGPSGNTIYF
>TRBV27|.|.|TRBJ2-7|15
CASSFGALGSYEQYF
>TRBV12-3/TRBV12-4|TRBD1|.|TRBJ2-5|13
CASSLNRGETQYF
>TRBV6-6|.|.|TRBJ2-7|14
CASSYVAESYEQYF
>TRBV10-1|.|.|TRBJ1-2|13
CASSEDTAYGYTF
>TRBV6-5|.|.|TRBJ2-7|11
CASRGRFEQYF
>TRBV3-1/TRBV3-2|.|.|TRBJ1-5|14
CASSQEMGNQPQHF
>TRBV7-9|TRBD2|.|TRBJ2-1|16
CASSLWGSGMGNEQFF
>TRBV5-6|.|once|TRBJ2-7|14
CASSLWNHRYEQYF
>TRBV24-1|.|.|TRBJ2-5|13
CATSESAGETQYF
>TRBV7-2|TRBD2|.|TRBJ2-5|16
CASSSRGLAGAMTQYF
>TRBV6-5|TRBD1|.|TRBJ1-2|16
CASSYLRTGGGYGYTF
>TRBV9|.|.|TRBJ1-6|16
CASSVDGGQRNSPLHF